This is a list of T cell receptor beta chains from one sample in a study of cytomegalovirus exposure and HLA in healthy donors. Produced via immunoSEQ multiplex PCR; TCRdb's table is partial and in-frame only. The sample consists of about 220,000 clones, around nine tenths of them appearing once. Sample: PBMCs. These receptors came from a young woman in good health and CMV-seronegative. The CDR3 runs from the conserved cysteine through the conserved F or W. The order of the fields is clone size, CDR3 length, J gene, D gene, V gene, CDR3 protein, CDR3 DNA. D genes are given only for firm matches. Size values are once, few and many counts, or a class for expanded clones, and some rows have none.

NA,12,TRBJ1-1,NA,TRBV30,CAWGGLNTEAFF,TGTGCCTGGGGGGGCCTGAACACTGAAGCTTTCTTT
NA,17,TRBJ2-2,TRBD2,TRBV19,CASSILAGFSDTGELFF,TGTGCCAGTAGTATTCTAGCGGGATTTTCGGACACCGGGGAGCTGTTTTTT
once,14,TRBJ1-2,TRBD1,TRBV5-4,CASSAWQGAYGYTF,TGTGCCAGCAGCGCCTGGCAGGGGGCCTATGGCTACACCTTC
NA,17,TRBJ2-7,NA,TRBV11-2,CASSFRDRSTSSYEQYF,TGTGCCAGCAGCTTTCGTGACAGGTCCACGAGCTCCTACGAGCAGTACTTC
NA,18,TRBJ1-2,TRBD1,TRBV9,CASSVGLGQGVLNYGYTF,TGTGCCAGCAGCGTAGGTTTGGGACAGGGGGTATTGAACTATGGCTACACCTTC
NA,13,TRBJ1-2,NA,TRBV27,CASRPQGEYGYTF,TGTGCCAGCAGGCCACAGGGTGAATATGGCTACACCTTC
NA,11,TRBJ2-2,NA,TRBV7-9,CASLNTGELFF,TGTGCCAGCCTGAACACCGGGGAGCTGTTTTTT
NA,15,TRBJ2-7,NA,TRBV6-6,CASSYWTDGSYEQYF,TGTGCCAGCAGTTACTGGACTGACGGATCCTACGAGCAGTACTTC
once,17,TRBJ2-1,TRBD2,TRBV19,CASQRLAGEPSYNEQFF,TGTGCCAGTCAAAGACTAGCGGGAGAACCCTCCTACAATGAGCAGTTCTTC
NA,15,TRBJ2-7,TRBD1,TRBV5-4,CASSELQGQSYEQYF,TGTGCCAGCAGCGAACTACAGGGGCAAAGCTACGAGCAGTACTTC
NA,14,TRBJ1-5,TRBD1,TRBV6-1,CAITGVIADQPQHF,TGTGCCATCACAGGGGTTATAGCGGATCAGCCCCAGCATTTT
once,14,TRBJ2-7,TRBD1,TRBV7-9,CASSSGQGVYEQYF,TGTGCCAGCAGCTCGGGACAGGGCGTCTACGAGCAGTACTTC
NA,15,TRBJ2-2,NA,TRBV6-1,CASSEQTTNTGELFF,TGTGCCAGCAGTGAACAGACAACGAACACCGGGGAGCTGTTTTTT
NA,16,TRBJ2-2,TRBD1,TRBV11-3,CASSDGGQGFSGELFF,TGTGCCAGCAGCGATGGGGGACAGGGGTTTTCCGGGGAGCTGTTTTTT
NA,15,TRBJ2-7,TRBD2,TRBV7-2,CASSFRGGTSYEQYF,TGTGCCAGCAGCTTCCGGGGCGGGACTAGCTACGAGCAGTACTTC
many,16,TRBJ1-1,TRBD1,TRBV23-1,CASGRGPRPRRLEAFF,TGCGCCAGCGGTAGGGGGCCAAGACCTCGGCGTTTGGAAGCTTTCTTT
NA,16,TRBJ2-3,NA,TRBV11-2,CASSYEKTDFTDTQYF,TGTGCCAGCAGCTACGAGAAGACAGATTTCACAGATACGCAGTATTTT
NA,13,TRBJ1-1,NA,TRBV5-1,CASSQRRDTEAFF,TGCGCCAGCAGCCAGAGACGGGACACTGAAGCTTTCTTT
NA,15,TRBJ1-1,TRBD1,TRBV27,CATIGQGPHGTEAFF,TGTGCCACCATCGGACAGGGCCCCCACGGCACTGAAGCTTTCTTT
NA,13,TRBJ2-2,NA,TRBV11-3,CASSLDGTGELFF,TGTGCCAGCAGCTTAGACGGGACCGGGGAGCTGTTTTTT
NA,16,TRBJ2-7,TRBD2,TRBV4-1,CASSQTQLANSYEQYF,TGCGCCAGCAGCCAAACCCAACTAGCGAACTCCTACGAGCAGTACTTC
few,11,TRBJ1-2,NA,TRBV25-1,CASSELSGYTF,TGTGCCAGCAGTGAATTGAGTGGCTACACCTTC
NA,15,TRBJ1-1,TRBD1,TRBV7-6,CASSARQGMNTEAFF,TGTGCCAGCAGCGCAAGACAGGGGATGAACACTGAAGCTTTCTTT
once,18,TRBJ1-1,NA,TRBV4-1,CASSQVALPGQMNTEAFF,TGCGCCAGCAGCCAAGTAGCCCTCCCCGGCCAAATGAACACTGAAGCTTTCTTT
NA,14,TRBJ1-4,TRBD1,TRBV5-6,CASSFDRGGEKLFF,TGTGCCAGCAGCTTTGACAGGGGAGGTGAAAAACTGTTTTTT
NA,15,TRBJ1-5,NA,TRBV28,CASSLFGDINQPQHF,TGTGCCAGCAGTTTATTTGGGGACATTAATCAGCCCCAGCATTTT
NA,15,TRBJ2-1,NA,TRBV15,CATSRDLRLVGEQFF,TGTGCCACCAGCAGAGATCTGAGACTAGTCGGTGAGCAGTTCTTC
NA,17,TRBJ2-2,NA,TRBV27,CASSLLGRGFNTGELFF,TGTGCCAGCAGTTTATTGGGAAGGGGCTTCAACACCGGGGAGCTGTTTTTT
NA,11,TRBJ1-2,NA,TRBV20-1,CSWTAGYGYTF,TGCAGTTGGACAGCTGGGTATGGCTACACCTTC